The 15 T cell receptor beta chains given below trace back to one sample, sequenced in a study of T cells in Graves' hyperthyroidism and ophthalmopathy. RNA transcripts gave rise to amplified TCR beta CDR3 regions. The HTBI primer set drove a first-round RT-PCR of the TCR CDR3. TCRdb itself ran the multiplex PCR reads through MiXCR, one entry per CDR3 protein. The sample includes about 100,000 distinct CDR3 sequences, 16% of them seen just once. Sequenced material: blood. These receptors were collected from a woman aged 50 to 60 with Graves' hyperthyroidism.

This clonotype was counted ten times or more. The J gene is TRBJ2-7, the V gene TRBV5-1; D may be TRBD2 (6 bases). V was pared by 1 base and J by 3 bases, with 11 bases between. CDR1 SGHRS and CDR2 YFSETQ come from the germline V gene. The CDR3 runs to 14 residues. CDR3 amino acids: CASSLRETHYEQYF. The CDR3 DNA follows: TGCGCCAGCAGCTTGCGGGAGACCCACTACGAGCAGTACTTC.

This clonotype has at least ten counts. The genes are TRBV5-1 and TRBJ2-1; 16 positions agree with TRBD2. The CDR3 has 18 residues. CDR1 is SGHRS and CDR2 is YFSETQ in the germline V gene. V was clipped by 2 bases and J by 8 bases; unmatched bases: 10. The CDR3 sequence is CASSLGGLAGGRMDEQFF. The CDR3 coding sequence is TGCGCCAGCAGCTTAGGGGGACTAGCGGGAGGGAGAATGGATGAGCAGTTCTTC.

At least ten counts were recorded for this clonotype. The chain is built from TRBV7-6 and TRBJ1-4; TRBD1 agrees at 7 bases. Germline V gene lookup returns CDR1 SGHVS and CDR2 FNYEAQ. CDR3 length: 16 amino acids. V lost 4 bases to trimming and J lost 7 bases; unmatched junction nucleotides: 12. In DNA form, the CDR3 reads TGTGCCAGCAGCTCGGGCTACAGGGGCGCTCGTGAAAAACTGTTTTTT. Translating gives CASSSGYRGAREKLFF.

The chain combines TRBV3-1 with TRBJ2-3, with 10 positions matching TRBD2. Trimming cost V 0 bases and J 1 base; bases outside gene matches: 4. The germline CDR1 and CDR2 sequences are LGHDT and YNNKEL (reference sequence). The CDR3 runs to 17 residues. This CDR3 reads CASSQEGLAGGTDTQYF. The CDR3 DNA is TGTGCCAGCAGCCAAGAGGGGCTAGCGGGAGGCACAGATACGCAGTATTTT.

At least ten counts were recorded for this clonotype. The V gene is TRBV10-3, the J gene TRBJ2-5, with TRBD2 matching over 10 bases. Losses at the gene ends were 0 bases for V and 1 base for J; bases not matched to a gene: 2. Germline V gene data show CDR1 as ENHRY and CDR2 as SYGVKD. This CDR3 contains 16 residues. CDR3 amino acids: CAISESIAGGQETQYF. Here the CDR3 DNA reads TGTGCCATCAGTGAGTCGATAGCGGGAGGCCAAGAGACCCAGTACTTC.

This clonotype was recorded many times. The rearrangement joins TRBV27 to TRBJ1-6; D is possibly TRBD1 (5 bases). This CDR3 has 13 residues. Germline V gene sequence: CDR1 MNHEY, CDR2 SMNVEV (reference sequence). V was clipped by 6 bases and J by 14 bases, with 17 bases between them. CDR3 coding DNA: TGTGCCAGCAGACCACAGGTTTTGGACACCCTCCACTTT. Its protein product is CASRPQVLDTLHF.

This clonotype was seen ten or more times. J is TRBJ2-1 and V is TRBV11-3; 8 nucleotides match TRBD2. Unmatched junction bases numbered 6, after V lost 5 bases and J lost 3 bases. This CDR3 is 15 amino acids long. The germline V gene has CDR1 SGHNT and CDR2 YENEEA. The CDR3 bases are TGTGCCAGCAGCCCGGGACTAGATATCTACAATGAGCAGTTCTTC. Translating gives CASSPGLDIYNEQFF.

This clonotype is labeled medium-sized. This chain joins TRBV11-1 and TRBJ1-2; D gene ambiguous. The germline CDR1 and CDR2 sequences are SGHAT and FQDESV (reference sequence). The CDR3 length is 12 residues. V lost 5 bases, J lost 7 bases, and 11 bases lay in between. The DNA of the CDR3 is TGTGCCAGCAGCATCGATACGGGTGGCTACACCTTC. This encodes CASSIDTGGYTF.

This clonotype was seen ten or more times. CDR3 amino acids: CASTQTSNTEAFF. The CDR3 nucleotides read TGTGCCAGCACCCAGACATCGAACACTGAAGCTTTCTTT. This chain joins TRBV2 and TRBJ1-1; no clear D gene. Germline CDR1 is SNHLY and CDR2 is FYNNEI. CDR3 length: 13 residues. V was cut by 7 bases and J by 1 base, with 10 bases left in between.

The sample holds many counts of this clonotype. In nucleotides, the CDR3 is TGTGCCAGTAGTTCCCCGGGACGTGGCTACACCTTC. Protein: CASSSPGRGYTF. V is TRBV19 and J is TRBJ1-2, with a weak D call TRBD1 (5 bases). The germline V and J ends were trimmed by 5 bases and 7 bases, with 11 bases remaining between them. The CDR3 runs 12 residues. Germline values: CDR1 LNHDA, CDR2 SQIVND (reference sequence).

This clonotype was counted at least ten times. The chain has TRBV15 and TRBJ2-1, with 8 positions matching TRBD2. The J segment lost 3 bases and the V segment lost 3 bases, leaving 4 bases of the junction unmatched. The CDR3 consists of 15 residues. Germline V lookup: CDR1 LNHNV, CDR2 YYDKDF (reference sequence). CDR3 in DNA: TGTGCCACCAGCAGGACCGGGACTAGCTACAATGAGCAGTTCTTC. It codes for CATSRTGTSYNEQFF. The full variable domain, rest sourced from reference TRBV15 and TRBJ2-1, is DAMVIQNPRYQVTQFGKPVTLSCSQTLNHNVMYWYQQKSSQAPKLLFHYYDKDFNNEADTPDNFQSRRPNTSFCFLDIRSPGLGDTAMYLCATSRTGTSYNEQFFGPGTRLTVL.

This clonotype came up a few times. The CDR3 loop is CATRGDSSVDTQYF. Written as DNA, the CDR3 is TGTGCCACCCGAGGGGATAGCTCAGTAGATACGCAGTATTTT. The chain uses TRBV28 and TRBJ2-3; D assignment may be TRBD1 or TRBD2 (5 bases each). V was trimmed by 10 bases and J by 5 bases, leaving 19 bases between them. The germline gives CDR1 MDHEN, CDR2 SYDVKM. This CDR3 is 14 amino acids long.

This clonotype was seen at least ten times. This chain links TRBV5-5 with TRBJ2-3; TRBD1 matches 10 bases. V gave up 4 bases and J gave up 1 base; unmatched junction bases: 9. Germline V CDR1 and CDR2: SGHKS, YYEKEE (reference sequence). The CDR3 loop spans 17 amino acids. The CDR3 sequence is CASSLYGTGVRTDTQYF. CDR3 sequence (DNA): TGTGCCAGCAGCCTGTACGGGACAGGGGTACGCACAGATACGCAGTATTTT.

Ten or more counts support this clonotype. The chain links TRBV12-3 or TRBV12-4 to TRBJ2-1, with TRBD1 as a possible D gene (6 bases). Trimming took off 4 bases at V and 10 bases at J, with 20 bases between the two ends. CDR3 length equals 15 residues. CDR3 amino acids: CASSYSSGHRSEQFF. The CDR3 DNA reads TGTGCCAGCAGTTACTCTTCGGGACACCGGTCGGAGCAGTTCTTC.

This clonotype was found many times. The chain is built from TRBV30 and TRBJ2-2, with 10 bases matching TRBD2. V gave up 2 bases and J gave up 7 bases; unmatched junction bases: 4. The CDR3 extends over 14 amino acids. Germline V gene lookup returns CDR1 GTSNPN and CDR2 SVGIG (reference sequence). The CDR3: CAWSTGTSVGELFF. The DNA for the CDR3 is TGTGCCTGGAGTACCGGGACTAGCGTCGGGGAGCTGTTTTTT.